The 3 T cell receptor beta chains listed next were all sequenced from one sample in a study of somatic mutations in cytotoxic T cells in rheumatoid arthritis. Profiled with immunoSEQ multiplex PCR; TCRdb holds only in-frame clones, not every one. The profile shows some 40,000 clones, roughly four fifths of them singletons. Source material: CD8+ T cells sorted from blood. These receptors came from a man aged 35 to 55 in good health.

The chain is built from TRBV2 and TRBJ1-5; D is ambiguous. Trimming pared 7 bases from V and 4 bases from J, leaving 20 bases between. Germline CDR1 is SNHLY and CDR2 is FYNNEI. The CDR3 totals 16 residues. Written as DNA, the CDR3 is TGTGCCAGCACCTTTGCGATGGGTAACGCTAATCAGCCCCAGCATTTT. It codes for CASTFAMGNANQPQHF.

The sample holds a few counts of this clone. V and J are TRBV28 and TRBJ1-1, with no clear D. The germline V and J ends were trimmed by 7 bases and 1 base, with 10 bases remaining between them. Germline V gene data show CDR1 as MDHEN and CDR2 as SYDVKM. The CDR3 spans 13 residues. CDR3 in amino acids: CASTRIPNTEAFF. Written as DNA, the CDR3 is TGTGCCAGCACCCGCATTCCGAACACTGAAGCTTTCTTT. The whole variable domain, filled in from reference TRBV28 and TRBJ1-1, reads DVKVTQSSRYLVKRTGEKVFLECVQDMDHENMFWYRQDPGLGLRLIYFSYDVKMKEKGDIPEGYSVSREKKERFSLILESASTNQTSMYLCASTRIPNTEAFFGQGTRLTVV.

This clone was seen just once. The J gene is TRBJ2-3, the V gene TRBV9; D gene ambiguous. Germline V gives CDR1 SGDLS, CDR2 YYNGEE. The length of the CDR3 is 14 residues. Trimming cost V 0 bases and J 2 bases, with 7 bases left between them. The CDR3 DNA follows: TGTGCCAGCAGCGTAGCCAGGCACACAGATACGCAGTATTTT. Its protein is CASSVARHTDTQYF.